The present TCR beta chain was sequenced within a study of T cell responses to AZD1222 COVID-19 vaccine. Germline V lookup: CDR1 MNHEY, CDR2 SMNVEV (reference sequence). The CDR3 spans 17 residues. V lost 5 bases and J lost 1; bases outside the gene matches: 7. Clones were read by immunoSEQ multiplex PCR, and TCRdb kept only the in-frame ones, dropping some. The table lists about 110,000 clones, roughly 87% of them singletons. The sample consisted of peripheral blood, taken on day 0 of MenACWY control vaccination. This sequence originates from an adult in good health. This sequence joins TRBV27 and TRBJ2-5, with 13 bases that match TRBD2. The CDR3 here is CASSGRLAGGSQETQYF. Here the CDR3 DNA reads TGTGCCAGCAGTGGCCGACTAGCGGGGGGATCCCAAGAGACCCAGTACTTC.